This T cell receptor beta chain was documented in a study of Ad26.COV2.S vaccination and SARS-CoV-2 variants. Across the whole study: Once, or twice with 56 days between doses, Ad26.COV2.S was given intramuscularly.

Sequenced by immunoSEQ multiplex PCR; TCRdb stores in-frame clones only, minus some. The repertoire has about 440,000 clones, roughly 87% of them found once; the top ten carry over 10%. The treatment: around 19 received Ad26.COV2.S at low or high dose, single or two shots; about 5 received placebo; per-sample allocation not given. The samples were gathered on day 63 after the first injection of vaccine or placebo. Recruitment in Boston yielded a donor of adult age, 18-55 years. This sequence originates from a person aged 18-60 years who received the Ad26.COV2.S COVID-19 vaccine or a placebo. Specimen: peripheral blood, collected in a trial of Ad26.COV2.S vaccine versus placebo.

The CDR3 spells CASSNPRALRAFF. The CDR3 DNA reads TGTGCCAGCAGCAACCCCAGGGCTCTCCGGGCTTTCTTT. The genes are TRBV28 and TRBJ1-1; TRBD1 might be the D (5 bases). The CDR3 spans 13 residues. From germline, CDR1 is MDHEN and CDR2 SYDVKM. V lost 6 bases to trimming and J lost 11 bases, with 19 bases between them.